This T cell receptor (beta chain) was observed in a study of blood T cells in healthy people across ages. Study-wide results and caveats: Higher diversity, along with more naive CD4+ cells, distinguished long-lived donors from aged donors. Roughly linear declines in TCR beta diversity per million T cells occurred with age.

The J segment lost 1 base and the V segment lost 11 bases, leaving 14 bases of the junction unmatched. Germline loops: CDR1 ENHRY, CDR2 SYGVKD. The length of the CDR3 is 16 residues. Notes on this clonotype: As yet, its antigen is unknown.

The authors ran a second PCR of roughly 6 to 11 cycles using a sample-barcoded 5' primer and a J-beta primer mix. TCRdb ran MiXCR on the 5' RACE reads and lists one entry per CDR3 protein. The table records around 900,000 distinct CDR3 sequences, more than 25% of them present only once. The V call is TRBV10-3, the J call TRBJ2-3; 8 bases match TRBD2. This TCR derives from an elderly woman in good health. The sequenced sample consisted of blood. CDR3 bases: TGTGCCGCATCTCCGGGGGGGGCGGGGGGCACAGATACGCAGTATTTT. Translation: CAASPGGAGGTDTQYF.